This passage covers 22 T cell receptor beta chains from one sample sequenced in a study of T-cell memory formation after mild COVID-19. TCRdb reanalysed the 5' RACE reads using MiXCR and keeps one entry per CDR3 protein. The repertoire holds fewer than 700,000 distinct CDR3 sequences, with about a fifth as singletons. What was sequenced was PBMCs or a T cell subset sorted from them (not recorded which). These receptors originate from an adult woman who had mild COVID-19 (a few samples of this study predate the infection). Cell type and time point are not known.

CDR3 coding DNA: TGCAGTGCTAGACGTGCGGGAGTGATCGAGCAGTACTTC. Translating it yields CSARRAGVIEQYF. The chain uses TRBV20-1 and TRBJ2-7; 7 bases align to TRBD2. The CDR3 sequence is 13 residues long. The V gene's germline CDR1 is DFQATT and CDR2 SNEGSKA (reference sequence). Losses at the gene ends were 2 bases for V and 6 bases for J; bases not matched to a gene: 7.

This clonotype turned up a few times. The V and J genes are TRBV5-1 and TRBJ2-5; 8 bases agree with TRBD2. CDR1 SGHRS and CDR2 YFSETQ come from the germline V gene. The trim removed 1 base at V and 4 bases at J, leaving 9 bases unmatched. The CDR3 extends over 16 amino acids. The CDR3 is CASSLSGLAGSETQYF. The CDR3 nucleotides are TGCGCCAGCAGCTTGAGTGGGTTAGCGGGGTCAGAGACCCAGTACTTC.

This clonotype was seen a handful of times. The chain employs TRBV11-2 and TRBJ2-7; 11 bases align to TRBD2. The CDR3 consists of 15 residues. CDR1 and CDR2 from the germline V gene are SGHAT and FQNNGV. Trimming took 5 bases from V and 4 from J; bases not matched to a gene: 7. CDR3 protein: CASSPEGLAVYEQYF. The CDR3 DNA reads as TGTGCCAGCAGCCCGGAGGGACTAGCGGTTTACGAGCAGTACTTC.

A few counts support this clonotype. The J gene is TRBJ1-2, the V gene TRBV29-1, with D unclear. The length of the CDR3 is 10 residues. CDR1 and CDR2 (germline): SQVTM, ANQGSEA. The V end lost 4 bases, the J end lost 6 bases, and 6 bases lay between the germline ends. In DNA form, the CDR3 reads TGCAGCGTTGTCAGTAATGGCTACACCTTC. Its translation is CSVVSNGYTF.

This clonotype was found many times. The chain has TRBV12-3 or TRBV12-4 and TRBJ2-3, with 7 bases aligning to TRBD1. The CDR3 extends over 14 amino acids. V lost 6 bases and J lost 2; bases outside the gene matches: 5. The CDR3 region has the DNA TGTGCCAGCAGCAGACAGGGATTCACAGATACGCAGTATTTT. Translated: CASSRQGFTDTQYF.

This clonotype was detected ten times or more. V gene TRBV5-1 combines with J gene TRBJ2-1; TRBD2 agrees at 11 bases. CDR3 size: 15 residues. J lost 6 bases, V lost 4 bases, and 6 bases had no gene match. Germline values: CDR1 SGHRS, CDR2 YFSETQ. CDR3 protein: CASSLSGGARNEQFF. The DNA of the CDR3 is TGCGCCAGCAGCCTTAGCGGGGGGGCGCGCAATGAGCAGTTCTTC.

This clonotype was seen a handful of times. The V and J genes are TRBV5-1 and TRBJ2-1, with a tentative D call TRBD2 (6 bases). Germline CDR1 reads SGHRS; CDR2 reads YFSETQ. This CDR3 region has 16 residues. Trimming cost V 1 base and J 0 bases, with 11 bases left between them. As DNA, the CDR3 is TGCGCCAGCAGCTTGTATGGGGGGATCTCCTACAATGAGCAGTTCTTC. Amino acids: CASSLYGGISYNEQFF. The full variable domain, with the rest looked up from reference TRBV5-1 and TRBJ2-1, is KAGVTQTPRYLIKTRGQQVTLSCSPISGHRSVSWYQQTPGQGLQFLFEYFSETQRNKGNFPGRFSGRQFSNSRSEMNVSTLELGDSALYLCASSLYGGISYNEQFFGPGTRLTVL.

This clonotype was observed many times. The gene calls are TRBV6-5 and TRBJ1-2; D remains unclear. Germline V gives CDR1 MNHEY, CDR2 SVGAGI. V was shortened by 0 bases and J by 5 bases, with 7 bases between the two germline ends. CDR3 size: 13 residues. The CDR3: CASSYSSLYGYTF. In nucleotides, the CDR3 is TGTGCCAGCAGTTACTCGTCCCTGTATGGCTACACCTTC.

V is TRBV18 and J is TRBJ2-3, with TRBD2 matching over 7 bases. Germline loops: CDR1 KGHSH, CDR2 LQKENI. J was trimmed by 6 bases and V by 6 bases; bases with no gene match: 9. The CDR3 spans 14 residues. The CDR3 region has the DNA TGTGCCAGCTCTCCGGCCCACGGGGGGGATACGCAGTATTTT. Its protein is CASSPAHGGDTQYF.

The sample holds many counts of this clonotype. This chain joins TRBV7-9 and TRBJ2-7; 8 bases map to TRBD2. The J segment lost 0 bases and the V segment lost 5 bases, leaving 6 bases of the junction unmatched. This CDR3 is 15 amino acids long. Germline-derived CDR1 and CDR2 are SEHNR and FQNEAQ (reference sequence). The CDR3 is CASSQSGGASYEQYF. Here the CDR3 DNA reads TGTGCCAGCAGCCAAAGCGGGGGAGCCTCCTACGAGCAGTACTTC. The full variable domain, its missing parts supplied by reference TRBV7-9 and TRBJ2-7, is DTGVSQNPRHKITKRGQNVTFRCDPISEHNRLYWYRQTLGQGPEFLTYFQNEAQLEKSRLLSDRFSAERPKGSFSTLEIQRTEQGDSAMYLCASSQSGGASYEQYFGPGTRLTVT.

The CDR3 loop reads CASSPPDRESYEQYF. DNA of the CDR3: TGTGCCAGCTCACCACCCGACAGGGAATCCTACGAGCAGTACTTC. The chain links TRBV18 to TRBJ2-7, with 7 bases matching TRBD1. The germline CDR1 and CDR2 sequences are KGHSH and LQKENI. With V trimmed by 0 bases and J by 1 base, 3 bases remained unmatched. The CDR3 runs 15 residues.

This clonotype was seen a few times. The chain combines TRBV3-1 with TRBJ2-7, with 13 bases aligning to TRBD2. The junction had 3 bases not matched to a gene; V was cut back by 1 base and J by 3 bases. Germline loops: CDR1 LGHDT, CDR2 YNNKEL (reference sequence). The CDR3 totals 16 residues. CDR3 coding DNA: TGTGCCAGCAGCCAAGGGACTAGCGGGAGATTCTACGAGCAGTACTTC. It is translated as CASSQGTSGRFYEQYF.

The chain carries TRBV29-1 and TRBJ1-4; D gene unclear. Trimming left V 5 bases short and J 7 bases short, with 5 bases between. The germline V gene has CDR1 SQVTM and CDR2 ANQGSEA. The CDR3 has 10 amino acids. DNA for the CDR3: TGCAGCGTTTGGTCTGAAAAACTGTTTTTT. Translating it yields CSVWSEKLFF. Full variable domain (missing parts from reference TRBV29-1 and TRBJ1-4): SAVISQKPSRDICQRGTSLTIQCQVDSQVTMMFWYRQQPGQSLTLIATANQGSEATYESGFVIDKFPISRPNLTFSTLTVSNMSPEDSSIYLCSVWSEKLFFGSGTQLSVL.

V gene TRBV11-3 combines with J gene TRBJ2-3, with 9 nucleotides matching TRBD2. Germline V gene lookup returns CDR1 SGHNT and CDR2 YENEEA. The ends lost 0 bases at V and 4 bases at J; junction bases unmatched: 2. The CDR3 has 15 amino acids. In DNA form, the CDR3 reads TGTGCCAGCAGCTTAGAGAGCGGGAGGCCAGATACGCAGTATTTT. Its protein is CASSLESGRPDTQYF.

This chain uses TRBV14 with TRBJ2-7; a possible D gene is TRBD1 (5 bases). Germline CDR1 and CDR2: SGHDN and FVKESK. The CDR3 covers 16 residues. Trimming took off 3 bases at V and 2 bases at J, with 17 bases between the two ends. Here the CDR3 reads CASSQIEGDRAYEQYF. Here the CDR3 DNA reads TGTGCCAGCAGCCAGATAGAAGGGGATCGGGCCTACGAGCAGTACTTC.

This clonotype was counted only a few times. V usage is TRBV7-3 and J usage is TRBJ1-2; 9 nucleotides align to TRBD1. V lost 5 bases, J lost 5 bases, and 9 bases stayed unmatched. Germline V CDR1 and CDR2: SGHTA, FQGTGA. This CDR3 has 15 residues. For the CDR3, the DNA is TGTGCCAGCAGCCCGGGACAGGGAACGGAGTATGGCTACACCTTC. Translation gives CASSPGQGTEYGYTF.

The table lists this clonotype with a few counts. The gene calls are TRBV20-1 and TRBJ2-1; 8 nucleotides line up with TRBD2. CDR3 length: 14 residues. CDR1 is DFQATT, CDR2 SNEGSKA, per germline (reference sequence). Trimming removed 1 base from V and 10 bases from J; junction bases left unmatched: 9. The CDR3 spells CSARAPSGGKEQFF. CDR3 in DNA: TGCAGTGCTAGAGCCCCCTCGGGAGGGAAGGAGCAGTTCTTC.

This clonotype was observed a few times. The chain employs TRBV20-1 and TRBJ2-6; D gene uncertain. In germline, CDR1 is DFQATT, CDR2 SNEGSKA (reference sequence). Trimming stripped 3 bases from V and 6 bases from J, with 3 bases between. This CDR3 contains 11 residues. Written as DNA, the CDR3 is TGCAGTGCTAGGCAGGCCAACGTCCTGACTTTC. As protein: CSARQANVLTF.

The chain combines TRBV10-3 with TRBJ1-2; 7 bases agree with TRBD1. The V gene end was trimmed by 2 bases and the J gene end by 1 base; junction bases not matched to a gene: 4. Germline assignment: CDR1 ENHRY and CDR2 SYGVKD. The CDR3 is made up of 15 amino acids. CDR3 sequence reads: CAISEEQGSNYGYTF. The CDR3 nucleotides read TGTGCCATCAGTGAGGAACAGGGGAGTAACTATGGCTACACCTTC.

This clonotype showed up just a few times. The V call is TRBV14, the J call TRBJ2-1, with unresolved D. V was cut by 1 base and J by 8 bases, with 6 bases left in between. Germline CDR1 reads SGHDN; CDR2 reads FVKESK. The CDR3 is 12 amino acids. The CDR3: CASSQVAHEQFF. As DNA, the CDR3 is TGTGCCAGCAGCCAAGTTGCCCATGAGCAGTTCTTC.

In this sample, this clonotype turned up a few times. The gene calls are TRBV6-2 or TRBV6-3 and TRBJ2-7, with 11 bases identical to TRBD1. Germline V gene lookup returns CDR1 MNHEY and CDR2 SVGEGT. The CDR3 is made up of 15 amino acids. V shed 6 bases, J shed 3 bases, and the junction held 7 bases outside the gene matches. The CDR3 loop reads CASSSGGTGGYEQYF. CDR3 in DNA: TGTGCCAGCAGCTCCGGAGGGACAGGGGGCTACGAGCAGTACTTC.

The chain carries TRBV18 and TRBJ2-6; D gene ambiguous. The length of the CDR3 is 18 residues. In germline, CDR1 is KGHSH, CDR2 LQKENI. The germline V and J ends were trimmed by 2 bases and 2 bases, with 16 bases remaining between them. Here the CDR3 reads CASSPGQSHRPGANVLTF. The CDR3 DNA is TGTGCCAGCTCACCAGGGCAGAGCCACCGTCCTGGGGCCAACGTCCTGACTTTC.